A selection of T cell receptor beta chains follows, all from one sample in a study of OX40 agonist ivuxolimab in advanced cancers. Some clones are missing from TCRdb's copy, which holds only in-frame ones; the method was immunoSEQ multiplex PCR. The sample has under 85,000 clones, more than 75% seen once. The sequencing here drew on CD4+ or CD8+ T cells sorted from blood, taken in a trial of the OX40 agonist ivuxolimab. All receptors come from an adult with an advanced solid tumor such as melanoma, head and neck, liver or kidney cancer. The CDR3 runs from the conserved cysteine through the conserved F or W. The D gene is left open where the match is weak. The size of a clone is reported for some rows only, either as once, few or many, or as a class for expanded clones.

TGTGCCAGCAGCGAGGGACTAGCGGGGAGCACAGATACGCAGTATTTT CASSEGLAGSTDTQYF TRBV11-2 NA TRBD2 TRBJ2-3
TGTGCCAGCAGTGAAGGGGGGGCTAATGAAAAACTGTTTTTT CASSEGGANEKLFF TRBV6-1 NA NA TRBJ1-4
TGCGCCAGCAGCTTGGCCGGGGAGGGCTTCTACGAGCAGTACTTC CASSLAGEGFYEQYF TRBV5-1 NA TRBD2 TRBJ2-7
TGTGCCTGGAGGCGGGAGACCCAGTACTTC CAWRRETQYF TRBV30 NA NA TRBJ2-5
TGTGCCAGCAGTGAGGGTAATACGCAGTATTTT CASSEGNTQYF TRBV2 NA NA TRBJ2-3
TGTGCCTGGAGTGTCGAATACACCGGGGAGCTGTTTTTT CAWSVEYTGELFF TRBV30 NA NA TRBJ2-2
TGTGCCTGGAGTGCGGGGGGCGGTGTGGTTGGCTACACCTTC CAWSAGGGVVGYTF TRBV30 once NA TRBJ1-2
TGCGCCAGCAGCTTGGAAGAGAACACTGAAGCTTTCTTT CASSLEENTEAFF TRBV5-1 NA NA TRBJ1-1
TGCGCCAGCAGCTTGGATACAGGGACCTATGGCTACACCTTC CASSLDTGTYGYTF TRBV5-1 NA NA TRBJ1-2
TGTGCCAGCTCACCGTCGGACGCGGATACGCAGTATTTT CASSPSDADTQYF TRBV18 NA NA TRBJ2-3
TGCGCCAGCAGCCAGGCAGCGGGAGGGGCCCTGGAGGAAGATACGCAGTATTTT CASSQAAGGALEEDTQYF TRBV4-1 NA TRBD2 TRBJ2-3
TGTGCCAGCAGACAGGGGGGGGATGGCTACACCTTC CASRQGGDGYTF TRBV2 NA TRBD1 TRBJ1-2
TGCAGCATTTCCCGGGACACCAATGAGCAGTTCTTC CSISRDTNEQFF TRBV29-1 once NA TRBJ2-1
TGTGCCAGCTCACCGGCGGAGGGCCCCTCCTACGAGCAGTACTTC CASSPAEGPSYEQYF TRBV18 NA NA TRBJ2-7
TGTGCCAGCTCGTTGGGACAGTTACCCTTCAATGAGCAGTTCTTC CASSLGQLPFNEQFF TRBV5-6 NA TRBD1 TRBJ2-1
TGTGCCTGGGTGCCGAACAGGGTTTTTGTTAACACTGAAGCTTTCTTT CAWVPNRVFVNTEAFF TRBV30 NA NA TRBJ1-1
TGTGCCAGCAGTCGAGGACAGGACTATGGCTACACCTTC CASSRGQDYGYTF TRBV5-4 NA TRBD1 TRBJ1-2